Sequencing of this TCR beta chain was carried out in a study of cytomegalovirus exposure and HLA in healthy donors. General study points: Analyzed later, association rates of TCRs varied across HLA loci, with DRB1 most and HLA-C fewest. Researchers left out some V segments, among them TRBV6-2 and TRBV6-3, as indistinguishable. With later analysis, a missense DCLRE1C variant became linked to TCR beta V- and J-gene trimming.

PCR used 60 Vbeta primers and 13 Jbeta primers. Measured with immunoSEQ multiplex PCR; TCRdb has only the in-frame clones, and not every one. The sample holds 200,000 to 250,000 clones, roughly 84% seen once. V was trimmed by 2 bases and J by 2 bases, leaving 10 bases between them. In germline, CDR1 is LNHNV, CDR2 YYDKDF (reference sequence). CDR3 size: 14 residues. This clone was seen only a few times. The antigen is not known. J is TRBJ2-7 and V is TRBV15; tentatively, D is TRBD2 (6 bases). Sequencing was performed on PBMCs. The sequence came from a human donor in good health. CDR3 in amino acids: CATSRTGDTYEQYF. In nucleotides, the CDR3 is TGTGCCACCAGCAGAACGGGGGATACCTACGAGCAGTACTTC.